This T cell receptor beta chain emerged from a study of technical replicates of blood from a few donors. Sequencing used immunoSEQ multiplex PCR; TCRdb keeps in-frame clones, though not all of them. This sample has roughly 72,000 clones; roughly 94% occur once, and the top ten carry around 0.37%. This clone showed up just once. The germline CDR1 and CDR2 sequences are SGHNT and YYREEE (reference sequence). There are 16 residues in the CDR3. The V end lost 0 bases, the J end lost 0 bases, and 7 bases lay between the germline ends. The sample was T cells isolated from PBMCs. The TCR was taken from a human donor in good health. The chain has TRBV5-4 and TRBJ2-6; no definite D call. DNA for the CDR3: TGTGCCAGCAGCTTGGACAGTCACTCTGGGGCCAACGTCCTGACTTTC. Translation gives CASSLDSHSGANVLTF.